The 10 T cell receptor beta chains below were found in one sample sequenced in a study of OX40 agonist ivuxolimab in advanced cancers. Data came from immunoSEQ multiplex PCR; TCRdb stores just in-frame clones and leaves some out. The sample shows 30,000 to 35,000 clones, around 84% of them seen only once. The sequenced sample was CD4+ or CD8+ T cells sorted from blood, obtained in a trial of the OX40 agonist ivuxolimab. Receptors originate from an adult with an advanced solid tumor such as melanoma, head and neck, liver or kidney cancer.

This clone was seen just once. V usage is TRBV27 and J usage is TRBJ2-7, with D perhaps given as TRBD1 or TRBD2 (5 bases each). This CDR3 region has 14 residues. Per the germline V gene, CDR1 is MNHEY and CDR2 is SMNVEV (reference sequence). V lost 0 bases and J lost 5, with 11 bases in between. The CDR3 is CASSLSFGGDEQYF. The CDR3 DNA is TGTGCCAGCAGTTTATCGTTTGGGGGAGACGAGCAGTACTTC.

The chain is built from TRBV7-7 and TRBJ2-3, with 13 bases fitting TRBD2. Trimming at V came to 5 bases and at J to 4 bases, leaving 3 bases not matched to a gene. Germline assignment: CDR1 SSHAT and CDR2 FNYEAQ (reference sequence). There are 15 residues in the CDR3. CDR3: CASSELAGGPDTQYF. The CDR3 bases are TGTGCCAGCAGCGAACTAGCGGGAGGGCCAGATACGCAGTATTTT.

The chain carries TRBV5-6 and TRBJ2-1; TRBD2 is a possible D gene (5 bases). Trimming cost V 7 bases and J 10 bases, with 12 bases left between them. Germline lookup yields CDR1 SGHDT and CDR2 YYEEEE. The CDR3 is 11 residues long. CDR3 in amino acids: CASSIGGEQFF. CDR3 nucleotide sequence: TGTGCCAGCTCCATTGGCGGGGAGCAGTTCTTC.

CDR3: CASRGLTVSYEQYF. CDR3 coding DNA: TGTGCCAGCAGGGGACTGACAGTTTCCTACGAGCAGTACTTC. The J gene is TRBJ2-7, the V gene TRBV28; possible D gene TRBD2, 6 bases. CDR1 and CDR2 from the germline V gene are MDHEN and SYDVKM. This CDR3 has 14 residues. The V end lost 6 bases, the J end lost 1 base, and 13 bases lay between the germline ends.

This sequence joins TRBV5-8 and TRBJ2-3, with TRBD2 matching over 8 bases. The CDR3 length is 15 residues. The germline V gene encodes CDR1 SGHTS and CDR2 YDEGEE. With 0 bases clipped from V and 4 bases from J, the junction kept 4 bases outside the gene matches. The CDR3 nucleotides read TGTGCCAGCAGCTTGGGGCTAGCGGGTCCAGATACGCAGTATTTT. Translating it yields CASSLGLAGPDTQYF.

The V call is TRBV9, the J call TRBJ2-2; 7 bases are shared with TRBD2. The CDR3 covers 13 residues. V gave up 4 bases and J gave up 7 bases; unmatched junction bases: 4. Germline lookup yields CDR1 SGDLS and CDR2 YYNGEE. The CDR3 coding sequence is TGTGCCAGCAGCTATCGGACTAGCGGGGAGCTGTTTTTT. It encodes CASSYRTSGELFF.

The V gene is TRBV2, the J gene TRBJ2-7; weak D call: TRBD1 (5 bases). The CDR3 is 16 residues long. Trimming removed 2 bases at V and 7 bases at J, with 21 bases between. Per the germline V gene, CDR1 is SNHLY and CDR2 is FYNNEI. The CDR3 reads CASSELMDTLRREQYF. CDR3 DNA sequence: TGTGCCAGCAGTGAATTGATGGACACGCTAAGGCGGGAGCAGTACTTC. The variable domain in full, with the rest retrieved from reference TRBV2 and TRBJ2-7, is EPEVTQTPSHQVTQMGQEVILRCVPISNHLYFYWYRQILGQKVEFLVSFYNNEISEKSEIFDDQFSVERPDGSNFTLKIRSTKLEDSAMYFCASSELMDTLRREQYFGPGTRLTVT.

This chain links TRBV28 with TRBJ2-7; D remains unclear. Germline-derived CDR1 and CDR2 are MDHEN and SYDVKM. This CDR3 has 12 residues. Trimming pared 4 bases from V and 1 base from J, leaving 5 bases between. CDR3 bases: TGTGCCAGCAGTTCCTGGTCCTACGAGCAGTACTTC. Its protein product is CASSSWSYEQYF.

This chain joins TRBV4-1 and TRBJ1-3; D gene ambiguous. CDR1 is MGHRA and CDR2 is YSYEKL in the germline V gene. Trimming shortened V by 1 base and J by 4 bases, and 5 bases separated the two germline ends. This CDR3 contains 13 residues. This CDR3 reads CASSQVSGNTIYF. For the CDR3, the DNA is TGCGCCAGCAGCCAAGTTTCGGGAAACACCATATATTTT.

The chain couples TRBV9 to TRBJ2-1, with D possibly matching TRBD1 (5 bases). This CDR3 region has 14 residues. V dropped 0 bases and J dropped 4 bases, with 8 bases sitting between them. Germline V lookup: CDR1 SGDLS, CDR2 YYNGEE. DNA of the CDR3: TGTGCCAGCAGCGTAGGGGGCGCTTACAATGAGCAGTTCTTC. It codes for CASSVGGAYNEQFF.